This T cell receptor (beta chain) was sequenced for a study of beta chain features in type 1 diabetes. Expressed TCRB transcripts were sequenced, since all the RNA that had been isolated was reverse transcribed. This table comes from immunoSEQ multiplex PCR, and its TCRdb copy is limited to in-frame clones, with some not included. The table lists over 200,000 clones, about a tenth of them singletons. This clone appeared a few times. No antigen is known for it. Regarding the study as a whole: Highly expressing activated T cells could be over-counted with a cDNA template. Researchers report that Type 1 diabetes patients had moderately but significantly shorter TCRB CDR3s across all four CD4+ subsets.

This CDR3 is built from 13 residues. The germline V gene encodes CDR1 MNHEY and CDR2 SMNVEV (reference sequence). V lost 2 bases, J lost 7 bases, and 2 bases stayed unmatched. Purities over 98% were achieved in all sorted populations. Sequenced: naive CD4+ T cells from blood. The chain couples TRBV27 to TRBJ2-1; 7 nucleotides align to TRBD2. This receptor was taken from a man aged 30 to 39 with type 1 diabetes. CDR3 loop: CASSLREGNEQFF. The CDR3 nucleotides are TGTGCCAGCAGTTTAAGGGAGGGAAATGAGCAGTTCTTC.